The rows below give T cell receptor beta chains drawn from one sample of a study of blood T cell repertoires in COVID-19. Profiled with immunoSEQ multiplex PCR; TCRdb holds only in-frame clones, not every one. This table has 150,000 or so clones, more than 75% appearing once. The sequenced sample was peripheral blood. The receptor set was obtained from a woman between 70 and 85 years old with COVID-19, enrolled during active disease. CDR3s include the opening cysteine and the closing phenylalanine or tryptophan. D genes are given only for firm matches. Only part of the rows carry a size: once, few, many, or a class if the clone is expanded.

>.|TRBV6-5|.|TRBJ1-6
CASRGGYNSPLHF
TGTGCCAGCAGGGGGGGATATAATTCACCCCTCCACTTT
>.|TRBV7-2|.|TRBJ1-2
CASSLSRDYGYTF
TGTGCCAGCAGCTTAAGTCGAGACTATGGCTACACCTTC
>.|TRBV6-2/TRBV6-3|.|TRBJ1-6
CASSLTGGNSPLHF
TGTGCCAGCAGTTTGACAGGTGGCAATTCACCCCTCCACTTT
>TRBD2|TRBV9|.|TRBJ2-2
CASSVGGMGTSFGELFF
TGTGCCAGCAGCGTAGGGGGAATGGGGACTAGCTTCGGGGAGCTGTTTTTT
>.|TRBV19|.|TRBJ2-7
CASSPTGHLYEQYF
TGTGCCAGTAGTCCCACAGGGCACCTCTACGAGCAGTACTTC
>TRBD1|TRBV7-8|.|TRBJ2-1
CASRPSQGAGTYNEQFF
TGTGCCAGCAGACCAAGTCAGGGGGCTGGGACCTACAATGAGCAGTTCTTC
>.|TRBV25-1|.|TRBJ1-1
CASSVYGGSEAFF
TGTGCCAGCAGTGTATACGGGGGATCTGAAGCTTTCTTT
>TRBD2|TRBV7-2|.|TRBJ2-3
CATQLAPGTTDTQYF
TGTGCCACACAACTAGCGCCAGGAACGACAGATACGCAGTATTTT
>.|TRBV7-2|.|TRBJ1-6
CASSRGANSPLHF
TGTGCCAGCAGCCGGGGGGCTAATTCACCCCTCCACTTT
>.|TRBV10-3|.|TRBJ2-5
CAISEHFGETQYF
TGTGCCATCAGTGAGCATTTCGGTGAGACCCAGTACTTC
>.|TRBV6-2/TRBV6-3|few|TRBJ1-3
CASSYSGGNTIYF
TGTGCCAGCAGTTACTCTGGCGGAAACACCATATATTTT
>TRBD1|TRBV3-1/TRBV3-2|.|TRBJ2-3
CASSQLTGTTDTQYF
TGTGCCAGCAGCCAATTGACAGGGACCACAGATACGCAGTATTTT